This passage covers 6 T cell receptor beta chains from one sample sequenced in a study of Ad26.COV2.S vaccination and SARS-CoV-2 variants. Repertoires were generated with immunoSEQ multiplex PCR, while TCRdb's copy carries only in-frame clones and drops some. The table lists 380,000 or so clones, 83% of them singletons. Treatment of the sample: 15 to 20 received Ad26.COV2.S at low or high dose, single or two shots; five or six received placebo; per-sample allocation not given. Sampling happened 63 days after the first vaccine or placebo injection. This material consisted of peripheral blood, taken in a trial of Ad26.COV2.S vaccine versus placebo. The origin of the receptors is a person between 18 and 60 years old who received the Ad26.COV2.S COVID-19 vaccine or a placebo.

The gene calls are TRBV6-5 and TRBJ1-5, with 7 bases aligning to TRBD1. This CDR3 has 14 amino acids. Germline V gene lookup returns CDR1 MNHEY and CDR2 SVGAGI. Trimming at V came to 6 bases and at J to 6 bases, leaving 8 bases not matched to a gene. In nucleotides, the CDR3 is TGTGCCAGCAGCCGCAACAGGGGAGGTCAGCCCCAGCATTTT. Protein sequence: CASSRNRGGQPQHF.

Comments on this clone: Other nucleotide sequences from this sample produce the same CDR3. The J gene is TRBJ2-7, the V gene TRBV5-6, with unresolved D. Germline V gives CDR1 SGHDT, CDR2 YYEEEE. The CDR3 runs 12 residues. The V gene lost 2 bases and the J gene lost 3 bases, with 6 bases spanning the gap. The CDR3 here is CASSFGVYEQYF. CDR3 coding DNA: TGTGCCAGCAGCTTCGGCGTCTACGAGCAGTACTTC.

The chain combines TRBV11-2 with TRBJ2-7; weak D call: TRBD1 (5 bases). The CDR3 has 13 amino acids. CDR1 is SGHAT and CDR2 is FQNNGV in the germline V gene. The V gene lost 3 bases and the J gene lost 1 base, with 7 bases spanning the gap. This CDR3 reads CASSLTESYEQYF. The CDR3 coding sequence is TGTGCCAGCAGCTTGACAGAATCCTACGAGCAGTACTTC.

The rearrangement joins TRBV5-1 to TRBJ2-5; D call uncertain. The germline V gene encodes CDR1 SGHRS and CDR2 YFSETQ. The CDR3 extends over 14 amino acids. V lost 2 bases and J 2 bases, leaving 10 bases between the germline ends. CDR3 residues: CASSFNSEQETQYF. As DNA, the CDR3 is TGCGCCAGCAGCTTCAACAGCGAGCAAGAGACCCAGTACTTC.

The rearrangement links TRBV3-1 (or the pseudogene TRBV3-2) to TRBJ2-1; D unclear. The CDR3 contains 12 residues. V lost 8 bases and J lost 10, with 15 bases in between. Germline values: CDR1 LGHDT, CDR2 YNNKEL (reference sequence). CDR3 sequence: CASGHLNREQFF. CDR3 bases: TGTGCCAGCGGGCACCTAAACCGGGAGCAGTTCTTC.

V gene TRBV7-9 combines with J gene TRBJ2-1, with 9 bases that match TRBD2. CDR1 and CDR2 (germline): SEHNR, FQNEAQ (reference sequence). Germline trimming cut 5 bases from V and 2 bases from J; bases unmatched to any gene: 7. This CDR3 has 16 amino acids. CDR3 protein: CASSPLAGETYNEQFF. The CDR3 DNA is TGTGCCAGCAGCCCGTTAGCGGGAGAAACCTACAATGAGCAGTTCTTC. Full variable domain (missing parts from reference TRBV7-9 and TRBJ2-1): DTGVSQNPRHKITKRGQNVTFRCDPISEHNRLYWYRQTLGQGPEFLTYFQNEAQLEKSRLLSDRFSAERPKGSFSTLEIQRTEQGDSAMYLCASSPLAGETYNEQFFGPGTRLTVL.